The rows below give T cell receptor beta chains drawn from one sample of a study of patients and donors after allogeneic stem cell transplantation. TCRdb processed the RT-PCR reads anew with MiXCR; each CDR3 protein has one entry. The sample has approximately 20,000 distinct CDR3 sequences, around 5.3% seen once. Input material: blood, either unsorted or a sorted T cell fraction (not recorded which). All receptors derive from a human donor who was either an allogeneic HSCT recipient or a stem cell or donor lymphocyte infusion donor (not recorded which). It is not recorded whose cells these are; they may come from a transplant donor. The conserved cysteine and the conserved F or W are not part of the CDR3 here. The D gene is left open where the match is weak.

v_gene	d_gene	len	j_gene	CDR3aa
TRBV6-2/TRBV6-3	TRBD1	12	TRBJ1-6	ASKTGTRTPPLH
TRBV6-1	NA	11	TRBJ2-1	ATREDYYNEQF
TRBV6-1	NA	11	TRBJ2-7	ASSSPQTYEQY
TRBV20-1	NA	11	TRBJ2-3	SASRVLGDTQY
TRBV6-1	TRBD1	13	TRBJ1-5	ASRADRGGNQPQH
TRBV12-3/TRBV12-4	NA	12	TRBJ1-1	ASSIQLMNTEAF
TRBV29-1	TRBD1	10	TRBJ2-3	SVSTGTDTQY
TRBV7-9	NA	10	TRBJ2-3	ASSLVVDTQY
TRBV6-2/TRBV6-3	NA	15	TRBJ1-6	ASSSHRDPPTYSPLH
TRBV4-2	TRBD2	19	TRBJ2-3	ASSQDLTGLAGGGATDTQY
TRBV6-1	TRBD1	12	TRBJ1-1	ASKQTGGDTEAF
TRBV11-1	NA	16	TRBJ2-2	ASSLVGGWTANTGELF
TRBV6-5	TRBD1	14	TRBJ1-1	ASSYTPGGEYTEAF
TRBV28	TRBD2	18	TRBJ2-3	ASSFPRLAGDRVFTDTQY
TRBV10-3	NA	10	TRBJ2-3	AISDNTDTQY
TRBV7-9	NA	14	TRBJ1-1	ASSAAGFGKDTEAF
TRBV7-9	TRBD2	11	TRBJ2-3	ASSRGRGDTQY
TRBV11-2	NA	10	TRBJ2-1	ASSLGGIAQF
TRBV3-1	TRBD1	14	TRBJ2-2	ASSQELGRGTGELF
TRBV6-1	NA	13	TRBJ2-7	ASSHRESVTYEQY
TRBV10-3	NA	15	TRBJ1-2	AISESRRHVPKIGYT
TRBV5-1	NA	12	TRBJ1-3	ASTDTGPGNTIY
TRBV24-1	NA	10	TRBJ1-2	ATSDEIYGYT
TRBV5-1	NA	11	TRBJ2-5	ASSLSARETQY
TRBV19	TRBD1	13	TRBJ2-3	ASTRETGLMDTQY
TRBV20-1	NA	13	TRBJ2-1	SASAGLTSYNEQF
TRBV7-9	NA	12	TRBJ1-1	ASSLGQLNTEAF
TRBV4-2	TRBD2	16	TRBJ2-1	ASSQGVASGGLYNEQF
TRBV15	NA	11	TRBJ1-5	AIAQGSNQPQH
TRBV12-3/TRBV12-4	TRBD2	16	TRBJ2-2	ASSLARYGLGGAGELF
TRBV11-2	NA	13	TRBJ2-2	ASSLVLSGTGELF
TRBV28	NA	13	TRBJ1-1	ASSTPGPMNTEAF
TRBV7-3	NA	12	TRBJ2-3	ASSRNSSTDTQY
TRBV7-9	NA	12	TRBJ1-2	ASTLSGLVADGT
TRBV12-3/TRBV12-4	TRBD1	12	TRBJ1-2	ASRPRQGRYGYT
TRBV7-9	TRBD2	11	TRBJ2-7	ASSFRTSYEQY
TRBV7-9	NA	10	TRBJ2-7	ASSLAGLEQY
TRBV7-9	NA	10	TRBJ1-1	ASSLRGGRAF
TRBV6-5	NA	10	TRBJ1-5	ASSSRDQPQH
TRBV7-2	TRBD2	13	TRBJ2-1	ASSQLAGGFNEQF
TRBV27	TRBD1	13	TRBJ1-5	ASSLYRGGNQPQH
TRBV7-9	NA	11	TRBJ1-2	ASSLVPWDGYT
TRBV6-1	NA	12	TRBJ2-1	ASSKDSSYNEQF
TRBV20-1	TRBD1	14	TRBJ1-4	SAYSPGAGGHEKLF
TRBV2	TRBD1	12	TRBJ1-2	ASRGDRGGYGYT
TRBV20-1	NA	11	TRBJ1-3	SARDFSGNTIY
TRBV7-9	NA	14	TRBJ2-7	ASSLGAPGSRDEQY
TRBV7-9	TRBD2	14	TRBJ2-1	ASSLDGRGSYNEQF
TRBV6-5	TRBD1	13	TRBJ2-2	ASSYGTGSTGELF
TRBV20-1	TRBD2	12	TRBJ2-5	SATDSGGQETQY
TRBV2	TRBD1	12	TRBJ2-2	ASSRTGNTGELF
TRBV29-1	NA	13	TRBJ2-7	SVDPRIVLDYEQY
TRBV7-9	NA	14	TRBJ2-1	ASSLAQSSSYNEQF
TRBV28	NA	13	TRBJ1-5	ASSLWQGGNQPQH
TRBV2	NA	11	TRBJ2-3	ASSVESTDTQY
TRBV20-1	TRBD1	14	TRBJ1-6	SARDGRQGLGSPLH
TRBV6-1	NA	10	TRBJ2-1	ASSEHYNEQF